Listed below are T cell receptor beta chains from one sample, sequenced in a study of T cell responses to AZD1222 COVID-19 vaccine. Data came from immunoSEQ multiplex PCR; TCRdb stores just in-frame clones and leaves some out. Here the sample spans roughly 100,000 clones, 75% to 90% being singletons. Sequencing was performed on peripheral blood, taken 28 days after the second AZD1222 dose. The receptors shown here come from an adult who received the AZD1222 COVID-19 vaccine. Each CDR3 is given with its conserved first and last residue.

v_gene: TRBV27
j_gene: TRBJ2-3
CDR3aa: CASKWTSRVTDTQYF

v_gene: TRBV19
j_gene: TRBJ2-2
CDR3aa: CASSHEASGRRAGELFF

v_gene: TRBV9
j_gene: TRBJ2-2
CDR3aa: CASSVGPDRGPGELFF

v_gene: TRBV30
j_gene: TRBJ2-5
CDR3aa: CARDGGGERTQYF

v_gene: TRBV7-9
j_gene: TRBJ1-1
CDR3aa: CASSPGFAEAFF

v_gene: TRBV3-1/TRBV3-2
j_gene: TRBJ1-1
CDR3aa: CASSLSGQKNTEAFF

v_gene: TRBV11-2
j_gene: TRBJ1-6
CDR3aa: CASSLQGGLGSPLHF

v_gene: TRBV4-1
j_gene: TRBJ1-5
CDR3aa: CASSVWANQPQHF

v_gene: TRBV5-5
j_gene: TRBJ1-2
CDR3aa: CASSLAKGRGEVYGYTF

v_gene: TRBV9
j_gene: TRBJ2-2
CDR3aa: CASRGANTGELFF

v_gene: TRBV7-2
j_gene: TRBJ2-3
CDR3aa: CASSLIPTSGSVTDTQYF

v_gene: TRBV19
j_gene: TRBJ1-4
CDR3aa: CASGKQGNVEKLFF

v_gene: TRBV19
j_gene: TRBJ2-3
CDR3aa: CASSGRPLSTDTQYF

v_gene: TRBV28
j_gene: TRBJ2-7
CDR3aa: CASSGPRASGFTDEQYF

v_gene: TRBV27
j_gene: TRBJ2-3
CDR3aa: CASTPLGTSTDTQYF

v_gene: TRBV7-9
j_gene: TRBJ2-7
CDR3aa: CASSFGPTEGHEQYF

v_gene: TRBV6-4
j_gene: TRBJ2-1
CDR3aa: CASSPTWGSNNEQFF

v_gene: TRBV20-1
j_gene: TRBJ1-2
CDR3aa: CSARGEDGYTF

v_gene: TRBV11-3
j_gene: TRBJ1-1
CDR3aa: CASSQTQGVAFF

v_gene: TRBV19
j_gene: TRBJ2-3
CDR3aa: CASSISGLAGVSTDTQYF

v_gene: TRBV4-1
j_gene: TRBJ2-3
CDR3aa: CASSQDRIGDTQYF

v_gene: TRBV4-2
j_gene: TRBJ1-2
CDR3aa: CASSQDLGVAYGYTF